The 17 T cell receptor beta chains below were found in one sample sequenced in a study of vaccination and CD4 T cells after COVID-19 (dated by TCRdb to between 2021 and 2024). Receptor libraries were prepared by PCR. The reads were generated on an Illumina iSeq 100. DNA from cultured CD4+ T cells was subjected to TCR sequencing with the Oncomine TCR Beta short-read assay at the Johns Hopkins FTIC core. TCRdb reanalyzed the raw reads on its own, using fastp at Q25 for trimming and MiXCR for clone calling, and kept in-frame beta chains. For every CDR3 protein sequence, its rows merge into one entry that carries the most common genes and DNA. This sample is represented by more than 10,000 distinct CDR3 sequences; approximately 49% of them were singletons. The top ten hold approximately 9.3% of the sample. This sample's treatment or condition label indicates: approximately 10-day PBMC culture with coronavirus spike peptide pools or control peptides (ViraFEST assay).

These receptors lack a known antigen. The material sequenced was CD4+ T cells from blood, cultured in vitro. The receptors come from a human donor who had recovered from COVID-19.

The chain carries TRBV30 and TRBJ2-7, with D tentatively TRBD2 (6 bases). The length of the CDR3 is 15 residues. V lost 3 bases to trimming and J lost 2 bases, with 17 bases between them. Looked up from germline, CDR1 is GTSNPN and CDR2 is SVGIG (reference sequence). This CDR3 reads CAWSRDRAGPYEQYF. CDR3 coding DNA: TGTGCCTGGAGCCGAGACCGCGCGGGACCCTACGAGCAGTACTTC.

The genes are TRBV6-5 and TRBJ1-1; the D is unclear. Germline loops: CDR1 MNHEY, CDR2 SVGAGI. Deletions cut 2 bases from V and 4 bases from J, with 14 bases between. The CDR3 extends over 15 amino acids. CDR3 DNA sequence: TGTGCCAGCAGTTACGTGGGCGCGTCGGTCACTGAAGCTTTCTTT. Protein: CASSYVGASVTEAFF.

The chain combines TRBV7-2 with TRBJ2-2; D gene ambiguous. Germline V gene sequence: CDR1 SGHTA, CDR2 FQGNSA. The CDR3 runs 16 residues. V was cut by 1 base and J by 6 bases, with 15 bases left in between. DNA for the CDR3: TGTGCCAGCAGCTTAGTATGGACGTCGGCCGCCGGGGAGCTGTTTTTT. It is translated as CASSLVWTSAAGELFF.

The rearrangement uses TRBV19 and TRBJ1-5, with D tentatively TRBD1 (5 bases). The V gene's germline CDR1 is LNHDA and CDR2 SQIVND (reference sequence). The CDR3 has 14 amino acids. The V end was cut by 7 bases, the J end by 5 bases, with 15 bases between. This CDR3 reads CASKLLGGDQPQHF. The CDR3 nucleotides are TGTGCCAGTAAGCTTCTAGGAGGGGATCAGCCCCAGCATTTT.

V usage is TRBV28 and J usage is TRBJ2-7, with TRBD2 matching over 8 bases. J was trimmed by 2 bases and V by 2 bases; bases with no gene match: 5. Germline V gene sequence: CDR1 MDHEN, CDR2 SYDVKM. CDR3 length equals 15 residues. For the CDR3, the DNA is TGTGCCAGCAGTTTAGGCGGGGGGCCCGCCTACGAGCAGTACTTC. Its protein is CASSLGGGPAYEQYF.

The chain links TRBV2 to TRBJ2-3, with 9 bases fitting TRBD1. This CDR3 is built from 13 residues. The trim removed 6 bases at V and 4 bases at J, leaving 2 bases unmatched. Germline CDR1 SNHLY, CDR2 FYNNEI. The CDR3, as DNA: TGTGCCAGCAGACAGGGGGCGGCAGATACGCAGTATTTT. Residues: CASRQGAADTQYF.

CDR3 DNA sequence: TGCAGTGCTAGAGATTTGGAGCAGGACTTTTGGGGTGATCAGCCCCAGCATTTT. It codes for CSARDLEQDFWGDQPQHF. The V gene is TRBV20-1, the J gene TRBJ1-5; the D is unclear. The CDR3 covers 18 residues. V was clipped by 0 bases and J by 5 bases, with 23 bases between them. The V gene's germline CDR1 is DFQATT and CDR2 SNEGSKA (reference sequence).

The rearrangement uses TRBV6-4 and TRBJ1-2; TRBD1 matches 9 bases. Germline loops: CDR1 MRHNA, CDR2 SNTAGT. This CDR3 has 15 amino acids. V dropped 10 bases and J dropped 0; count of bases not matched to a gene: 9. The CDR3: CATARTGDSNYGYTF. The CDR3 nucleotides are TGTGCCACCGCCAGGACAGGGGATTCTAACTATGGCTACACCTTC.

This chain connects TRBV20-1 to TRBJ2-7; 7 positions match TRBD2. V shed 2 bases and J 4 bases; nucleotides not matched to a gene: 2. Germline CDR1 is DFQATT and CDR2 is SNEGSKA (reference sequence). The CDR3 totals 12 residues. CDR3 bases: TGCAGTGCTAGACGGACTAGTTACGAGCAGTACTTC. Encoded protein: CSARRTSYEQYF.

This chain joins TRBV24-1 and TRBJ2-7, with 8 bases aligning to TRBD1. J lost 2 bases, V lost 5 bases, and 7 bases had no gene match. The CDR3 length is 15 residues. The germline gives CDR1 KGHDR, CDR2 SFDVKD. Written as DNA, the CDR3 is TGTGCCACCAGTGTCCAGGGGGCTCGAACCTACGAGCAGTACTTC. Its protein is CATSVQGARTYEQYF.

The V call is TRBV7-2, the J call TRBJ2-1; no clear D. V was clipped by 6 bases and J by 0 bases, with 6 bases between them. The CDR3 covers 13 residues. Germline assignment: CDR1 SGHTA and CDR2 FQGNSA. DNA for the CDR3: TGTGCCAGCAGGACGGTCTCCTACAATGAGCAGTTCTTC. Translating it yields CASRTVSYNEQFF.

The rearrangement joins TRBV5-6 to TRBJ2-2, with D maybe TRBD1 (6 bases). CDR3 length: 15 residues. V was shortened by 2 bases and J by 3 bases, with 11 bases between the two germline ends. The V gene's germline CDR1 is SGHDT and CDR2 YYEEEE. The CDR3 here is CASSFQGSYTGELFF. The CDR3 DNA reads TGTGCCAGCAGCTTCCAGGGGTCGTACACCGGGGAGCTGTTTTTT.

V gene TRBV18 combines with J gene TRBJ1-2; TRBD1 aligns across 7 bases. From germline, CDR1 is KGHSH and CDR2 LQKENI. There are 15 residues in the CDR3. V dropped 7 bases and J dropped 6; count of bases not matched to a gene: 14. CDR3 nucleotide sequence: TGTGCCAGCTGTCCGACAGGGAGCTTGAATGATGGCTACACCTTC. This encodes CASCPTGSLNDGYTF.

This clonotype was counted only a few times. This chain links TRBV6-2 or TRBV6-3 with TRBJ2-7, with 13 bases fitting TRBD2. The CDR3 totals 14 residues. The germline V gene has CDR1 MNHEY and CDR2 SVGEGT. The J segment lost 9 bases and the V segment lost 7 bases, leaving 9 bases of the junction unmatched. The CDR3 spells CASTGTSGTQGQYF. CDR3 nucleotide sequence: TGTGCCAGCACTGGGACTAGCGGGACCCAAGGGCAGTACTTC.

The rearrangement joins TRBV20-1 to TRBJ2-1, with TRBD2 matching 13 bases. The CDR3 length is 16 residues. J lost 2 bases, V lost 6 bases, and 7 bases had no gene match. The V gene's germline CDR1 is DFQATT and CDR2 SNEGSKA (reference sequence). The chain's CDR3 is CSAPGLAGLTYNEQFF. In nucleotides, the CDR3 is TGCAGTGCGCCGGGACTAGCGGGACTGACCTACAATGAGCAGTTCTTC.

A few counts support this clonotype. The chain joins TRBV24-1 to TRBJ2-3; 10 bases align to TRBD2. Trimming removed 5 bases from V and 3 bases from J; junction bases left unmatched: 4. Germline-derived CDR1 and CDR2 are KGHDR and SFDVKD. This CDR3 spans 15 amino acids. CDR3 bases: TGTGCCACCAGTGTCTCTAGCGGGAGAACAGATACGCAGTATTTT. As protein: CATSVSSGRTDTQYF.

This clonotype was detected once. CDR3 loop: CASSLSRTVNTEAFF. CDR3 nucleotides: TGTGCCAGCAGTTTGTCCAGGACAGTGAACACTGAAGCTTTCTTT. J is TRBJ1-1 and V is TRBV27; tentative D call: TRBD1 (6 bases). Trimming shortened V by 3 bases and J by 0 bases, and 11 bases separated the two germline ends. The CDR3 is 15 amino acids. CDR1 and CDR2 (germline): MNHEY, SMNVEV (reference sequence).